The source of this TCR beta chain is a study of post-analysis software for immune sequencing data. Study overall: As for disease course, relapsing-remitting, secondary progressive and progressive-relapsing multiple sclerosis were all included.

Study findings and constraints: Elevated frequency relative to controls characterized roughly five TRBV segments in patients, TRBV5-6, TRBV5-1 and TRBV20-1 among them. For normalized Chao1 diversity, multiple sclerosis patients scored significantly lower than controls did. Strong co-clustering by F measure linked samples that shared a preparation batch.

This CDR3 spans 13 amino acids. V lost 7 bases and J 3 bases, leaving 13 bases between the germline ends. The germline V gene encodes CDR1 DFQATT and CDR2 SNEGSKA (reference sequence). In the case of this clonotype: Its matching antigen is unknown.

Tagging with unique molecular identifiers was a feature of the TCR beta cDNA libraries. When roughly 0.9 to 10 million T cells were used, they gave some 540,000 cDNA molecules. From the PCR reads, TCRdb called clonotypes with MiXCR, one entry per CDR3 protein. Here the sample spans about 430,000 distinct CDR3 sequences, approximately 39% being singletons. The sample taken for sequencing was blood. V and J are TRBV20-1 and TRBJ2-1; D possibly corresponds to TRBD1 (5 bases). The receptor was isolated from a girl aged 2 to 10 with multiple sclerosis. DNA for the CDR3: TGCAGTGGTACTCAGGGAAGCTACAATGAGCAGTTCTTC. This encodes CSGTQGSYNEQFF.